The sample holds one count of the clone carrying this TCR beta chain. Its antigen is as yet unknown. Germline assignment: CDR1 MDHEN and CDR2 SYDVKM. V was pared by 3 bases and J by 3 bases, with 1 base of the junction left unmatched. This CDR3 has 14 residues. From the roughly 110-subject validation cohort, which was separate from the roughly 700-subject first cohort, the donors were drawn. These data come from a study of cytomegalovirus exposure and HLA in healthy donors. Sequencing was performed with immunoSEQ multiplex PCR; in TCRdb, only in-frame clones are kept and a portion is missing. The sample yields 200,000 to 300,000 clones, roughly 87% seen once. The study, taken as a whole, reports: Rare TCR sequences predominated, though certain public TCRs were found in many donors. The authors enumerated over 150 TCR beta chains as linked to cytomegalovirus.

This sequence was found in a man between 18 and 35 years old in good health and CMV-seropositive. Material for sequencing was PBMCs. V and J are TRBV28 and TRBJ2-7; 11 bases fit TRBD2. The DNA of the CDR3 is TGTGCCAGCAGTTTTGGGACTAGCGGCTACGAGCAGTACTTC. This translates into CASSFGTSGYEQYF.